The 18 T cell receptor beta chains listed next were all sequenced from one sample in a study of blood T cells in healthy people across ages. With a J-beta primer mix and a sample-barcoded 5' primer, a second PCR ran about 7 to 11 cycles. Each CDR3 protein gets one entry after TCRdb re-called the 5' RACE reads with MiXCR. The sample lists around 650,000 distinct CDR3 sequences, roughly 43% occurring once. Input material: blood. These receptors all stem from a man older than 75 in good health.

Only a few counts were recorded for this clonotype. The chain joins TRBV27 to TRBJ2-2, with D perhaps TRBD1 (6 bases). The length of the CDR3 is 17 residues. The V gene's germline CDR1 is MNHEY and CDR2 SMNVEV (reference sequence). Between the trimmed V and J ends, which lost 1 base and 0 bases, there was a span of 12 bases. The CDR3 loop is CASSLWGRPPNTGELFF. The DNA of the CDR3 is TGTGCCAGCAGTTTATGGGGGCGCCCCCCGAACACCGGGGAGCTGTTTTTT.

The sample holds many counts of this clonotype. The chain couples TRBV29-1 to TRBJ2-1; perhaps TRBD1 as D (5 bases). The CDR3 consists of 12 residues. Trimming cost V 3 bases and J 13 bases, with 16 bases left between them. Germline CDR1 reads SQVTM; CDR2 reads ANQGSEA. The CDR3 is CSVDQGRQSQFF. CDR3 coding DNA: TGCAGCGTTGACCAGGGAAGGCAATCTCAGTTCTTC.

V gene TRBV3-1 combines with J gene TRBJ2-5; 9 bases match TRBD1. Germline V gene lookup returns CDR1 LGHDT and CDR2 YNNKEL (reference sequence). The CDR3 is 14 residues long. V dropped 4 bases and J dropped 5; count of bases not matched to a gene: 5. The CDR3 loop reads CASSRSGQGETQYF. The CDR3 DNA reads TGTGCCAGCAGCCGATCAGGACAGGGGGAGACCCAGTACTTC.

In this sample, this clonotype is medium-sized. The rearrangement joins TRBV7-9 to TRBJ2-4; 10 nucleotides agree with TRBD2. Trimming removed 5 bases from V and 7 bases from J; junction bases left unmatched: 14. Per germline, CDR1 SEHNR and CDR2 FQNEAQ (reference sequence). This CDR3 has 17 residues. CDR3 DNA: TGTGCCAGCAGCCCCGGGACTAGCGAGGTGGGGTGGAACATTCAGTACTTC. This codes for CASSPGTSEVGWNIQYF.

This clonotype has a count of ten or more. This chain joins TRBV6-2 or TRBV6-3 and TRBJ2-3, with D possibly being TRBD2 (5 bases). The CDR3 is 14 amino acids. With 1 base removed from V and 9 bases from J, the gap between germline ends came to 14 bases. Germline-derived CDR1 and CDR2 are MNHEY and SVGEGT. The CDR3 is CASSYLRAADTQYF. The CDR3 DNA reads TGTGCCAGCAGTTACTTGAGAGCGGCGGACACGCAGTATTTT.

To note about this clonotype: This may be a read error: a much more frequent sequence differs by one nucleotide. V gene TRBV5-4 combines with J gene TRBJ1-2; 9 bases fit TRBD1. The CDR3 consists of 14 residues. CDR1 is SGHNT, CDR2 YYREEE, per germline (reference sequence). The V gene end was trimmed by 5 bases and the J gene end by 2 bases; junction bases not matched to a gene: 4. CDR3 sequence: CASSTGQGNYGYTF. The CDR3 DNA follows: TGTGCCAGCAGTACCGGACAGGGGAACTATGGCTACACCTTC.

This clonotype has more than one count but fewer than ten. The chain carries TRBV6-2 or TRBV6-3 and TRBJ2-4; 11 bases are shared with TRBD2. CDR3 length equals 20 residues. Germline CDR1 MNHEY, CDR2 SVGEGT. Unmatched junction bases numbered 10, after V lost 0 bases and J lost 0 bases. The CDR3 protein is CASSYSLASGGSLAKNIQYF. Here the CDR3 DNA reads TGTGCCAGCAGTTACTCGTTGGCTAGCGGGGGGAGTCTAGCCAAAAACATTCAGTACTTC.

Comment on this clonotype: Given a much more abundant clone one base away, this may be a read error. The gene calls are TRBV10-3 and TRBJ1-2; D unresolved. CDR1 is ENHRY and CDR2 is SYGVKD in the germline V gene. The CDR3 consists of 12 residues. The CDR3: CAISPGNCGYTF. The CDR3 DNA reads as TGTGCCATCAGTCCGGGGAACTGTGGCTACACCTTC.

This clonotype was seen repeatedly, ten times or more. This chain connects TRBV4-3 to TRBJ2-3; D remains ambiguous. Deletions cut 0 bases from V and 3 bases from J, with 7 bases between. This CDR3 is 14 amino acids long. Germline loops: CDR1 LGHNA, CDR2 YSLEER. The CDR3 coding sequence is TGCGCCAGCAGCCAAGATCTGGGGACAGATACGCAGTATTTT. This codes for CASSQDLGTDTQYF.

V usage is TRBV7-8 and J usage is TRBJ2-6, with a tentative D call TRBD2 (5 bases). V lost 5 bases and J lost 2, with 10 bases in between. The CDR3 length is 15 residues. CDR1 SGHVS and CDR2 FQNEAQ come from the germline V gene. CDR3 loop: CASSASEAGANVLTF. CDR3 sequence (DNA): TGTGCCAGCAGCGCCTCGGAGGCTGGGGCCAACGTCCTGACTTTC.

This clonotype appeared once. The chain joins TRBV7-2 to TRBJ2-1, with D possibly matching TRBD2 (6 bases). This CDR3 comprises 14 residues. V shed 5 bases and J shed 0 bases, with 8 bases lying between them. In germline, CDR1 is SGHTA, CDR2 FQGNSA. CDR3 protein: CASSMTSSYNEQFF. The DNA for the CDR3 is TGTGCCAGCAGCATGACTAGCTCCTACAATGAGCAGTTCTTC.

This clonotype was counted a few times. Germline is not matched at one junction end, which may reflect a read error. V and J are TRBV4-3 and TRBJ1-2; unclear D gene. Germline CDR1 is LGHNA and CDR2 is YSLEER. This CDR3 is built from 15 residues. CDR3 amino acids: CASSEDTLANYGYTF. CDR3 DNA sequence: TGCGCCAGCAGCGAAGACACTCTAGCTAACTATGGCTACACCTTC.

With respect to this clonotype: This could be a read error, since a much larger clone is one nucleotide away. The chain has TRBV7-2 and TRBJ2-3; a possible D gene is TRBD1 (5 bases). In germline, CDR1 is SGHTA, CDR2 FQGNSA. This CDR3 spans 16 amino acids. Trimming removed 5 bases from V and 5 bases from J, with 20 bases in between. CDR3: CASSREINRFKDTQYF. In DNA, the CDR3 is TGTGCCAGCAGCAGAGAGATTAACAGGTTCAAAGATACGCAGTATTTT. Using reference TRBV7-2 and TRBJ2-3 for the parts outside the CDR3, the full variable domain is GAGVSQSPSNKVTEKGKDVELRCDPISGHTALYWYRQSLGQGLEFLIYFQGNSAPDKSGLPSDRFSAERTGGSVSTLTIQRTQQEDSAVYLCASSREINRFKDTQYFGPGTRLTVL.

The chain is built from TRBV5-1 and TRBJ2-7; a weak D match, TRBD1 (6 bases). CDR3 length: 15 residues. The V gene lost 3 bases and the J gene lost 1 base, with 14 bases spanning the gap. CDR1 is SGHRS, CDR2 YFSETQ, per germline. In DNA, the CDR3 is TGCGCCAGCAGCTCAGGGAGCGGACAGTCCTACGAGCAGTACTTC. Its translation: CASSSGSGQSYEQYF.

The genes are TRBV9 and TRBJ2-1; 7 nucleotides line up with TRBD2. The CDR3 has 13 residues. Germline CDR1 reads SGDLS; CDR2 reads YYNGEE. J lost 10 bases, V lost 0 bases, and 4 bases had no gene match. The CDR3 DNA is TGTGCCAGCAGCGTAGTTGGGGGAGGGGAGCAGTTCTTC. Amino acids: CASSVVGGGEQFF.

The V call is TRBV28, the J call TRBJ1-5; no clear D gene. Germline values: CDR1 MDHEN, CDR2 SYDVKM. Trimming removed 6 bases at V and 3 bases at J, with 15 bases between. The CDR3 length is 15 residues. The CDR3 DNA sequence: TGTGCCAGCAGGTCACAAGGGATATCCAATCAGCCCCAGCATTTT. As protein: CASRSQGISNQPQHF.

The gene calls are TRBV20-1 and TRBJ2-4; D is possibly TRBD1 (5 bases). Germline assignment: CDR1 DFQATT and CDR2 SNEGSKA (reference sequence). The CDR3 extends over 16 amino acids. With 0 bases removed from V and 0 bases from J, the gap between germline ends came to 12 bases. In DNA form, the CDR3 reads TGCAGTGCTAGAGAGGGCAGGGTGCTAGCCAAAAACATTCAGTACTTC. Protein product: CSAREGRVLAKNIQYF.

This clonotype came up a few times. J is TRBJ1-1 and V is TRBV7-2; tentative D call: TRBD1 (5 bases). Trimming took off 0 bases at V and 4 bases at J, with 15 bases between the two ends. CDR1 SGHTA and CDR2 FQGNSA come from the germline V gene. The CDR3 is 16 amino acids. CDR3: CASSLALGQGPTEAFF. The CDR3 DNA follows: TGTGCCAGCAGCTTAGCCCTAGGGCAGGGACCCACTGAAGCTTTCTTT. The full variable domain, with the rest looked up from reference TRBV7-2 and TRBJ1-1, is GAGVSQSPSNKVTEKGKDVELRCDPISGHTALYWYRQSLGQGLEFLIYFQGNSAPDKSGLPSDRFSAERTGGSVSTLTIQRTQQEDSAVYLCASSLALGQGPTEAFFGQGTRLTVV.